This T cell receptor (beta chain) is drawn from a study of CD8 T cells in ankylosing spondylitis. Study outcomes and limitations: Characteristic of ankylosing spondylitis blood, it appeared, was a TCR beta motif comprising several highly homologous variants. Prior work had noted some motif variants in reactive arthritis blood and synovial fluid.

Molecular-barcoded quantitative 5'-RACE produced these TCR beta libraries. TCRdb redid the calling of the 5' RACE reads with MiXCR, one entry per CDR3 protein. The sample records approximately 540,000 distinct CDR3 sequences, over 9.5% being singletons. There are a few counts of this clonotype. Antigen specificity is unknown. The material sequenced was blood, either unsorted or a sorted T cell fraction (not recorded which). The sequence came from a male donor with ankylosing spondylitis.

CDR3 protein: CSARAFRSNEQFF. The DNA of the CDR3 is TGCAGTGCTAGAGCCTTCCGGAGCAATGAGCAGTTCTTC. The V call is TRBV20-1, the J call TRBJ2-1; no firm D call. This CDR3 comprises 13 residues. V shed 1 base and J shed 6 bases, with 10 bases lying between them. Germline V gene lookup returns CDR1 DFQATT and CDR2 SNEGSKA (reference sequence).